This T cell receptor beta chain was captured by sequencing in a study of T cell responses to AZD1222 COVID-19 vaccine. Regarding the study as a whole: Increased Spike-specific TCR breadth and depth were observed after two AZD1222 doses. Regions left unmutated in variants are reportedly the target of nearly half of spike-specific TCRs.

Repertoires were generated with immunoSEQ multiplex PCR, while TCRdb's copy carries only in-frame clones and drops some. Here the sample spans 150,000 to 200,000 clones, just over 85% being singletons. Of note for this clone: The antigen is undetermined.

CDR3 length: 16 amino acids. CDR1 and CDR2 (germline): SGHTA, FQGNSA. V was trimmed by 5 bases and J by 1 base, leaving 15 bases between them. The receptor comes from an adult who received the AZD1222 COVID-19 vaccine. The V call is TRBV7-2, the J call TRBJ1-5; D unclear. The source material was peripheral blood, sampled 28 days after the second AZD1222 dose. CDR3 DNA: TGTGCCAGCAGCGCCCTCGCAGGACCCAGCAATCAGCCCCAGCATTTT. Amino acid sequence: CASSALAGPSNQPQHF. Full variable domain (remainder filled in from reference TRBV7-2 and TRBJ1-5): GAGVSQSPSNKVTEKGKDVELRCDPISGHTALYWYRQSLGQGLEFLIYFQGNSAPDKSGLPSDRFSAERTGGSVSTLTIQRTQQEDSAVYLCASSALAGPSNQPQHFGDGTRLSIL.